This T cell receptor beta chain comes out of a study of T cell changes during pregnancy in multiple sclerosis. Method: immunoSEQ multiplex PCR; TCRdb's copy keeps in-frame clones and lacks some. The sample has over 50,000 clones; 85% to 90% are singletons. The germline V gene encodes CDR1 LNHDA and CDR2 SQIVND (reference sequence). The length of the CDR3 is 16 residues. V was shortened by 3 bases and J by 9 bases, with 18 bases between the two germline ends. The chain carries TRBV19 and TRBJ1-6, with D tentatively TRBD1 (6 bases). The source is a female donor in good health, enrolled as a control in a pregnancy study. The sample consisted of peripheral blood, taken in the first trimester of pregnancy. The CDR3, as DNA: TGTGCCAGTAGTATGGGGGCAATGAAGGGAAGTTCACCCCTCCACTTT. This translates into CASSMGAMKGSSPLHF.